The present T cell receptor beta chain was sequenced within a study of vaccination and CD4 T cells after COVID-19. As for treatment: roughly 10-day PBMC culture with coronavirus spike peptide pools or control peptides (ViraFEST assay). From the unexposed donor, CD4+ T cells were collected ahead of the COVID-19 pandemic (2011-2018). Cultured CD4+ T cell DNA underwent sequencing with the Oncomine TCR Beta short-read assay. TCRdb redid the calling of the PCR reads with MiXCR, one entry per CDR3 protein. This table has about 7,000 distinct CDR3 sequences, about 50% appearing once. The CDR3 loop spans 15 amino acids. The J segment lost 6 bases and the V segment lost 6 bases, leaving 8 bases of the junction unmatched. As for this clonotype: Its target is not known.

The receptor was isolated from a human donor in good health. The J gene is TRBJ1-5, the V gene TRBV12-3 or TRBV12-4; 10 nucleotides agree with TRBD1. Material: CD4+ T cells from blood, cultured in vitro. The CDR3 DNA reads as TGTGCCAGCAGCTCCGGGACAGGGGAAGCTCAGCCCCAGCATTTT. It yields the protein CASSSGTGEAQPQHF.